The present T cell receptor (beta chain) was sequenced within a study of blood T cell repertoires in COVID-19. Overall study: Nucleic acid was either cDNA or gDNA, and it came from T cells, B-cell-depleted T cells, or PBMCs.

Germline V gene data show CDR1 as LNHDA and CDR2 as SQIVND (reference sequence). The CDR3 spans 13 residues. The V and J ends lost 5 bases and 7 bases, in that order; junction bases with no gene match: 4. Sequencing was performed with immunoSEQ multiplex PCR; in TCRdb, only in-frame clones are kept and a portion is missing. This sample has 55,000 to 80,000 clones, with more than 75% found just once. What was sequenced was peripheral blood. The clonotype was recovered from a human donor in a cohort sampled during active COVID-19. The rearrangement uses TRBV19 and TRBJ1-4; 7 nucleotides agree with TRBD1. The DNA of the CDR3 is TGTGCCAGTAGTCTCGACAGGGTTGAAAAACTGTTTTTT. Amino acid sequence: CASSLDRVEKLFF. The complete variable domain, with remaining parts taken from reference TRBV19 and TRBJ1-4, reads DGGITQSPKYLFRKEGQNVTLSCEQNLNHDAMYWYRQDPGQGLRLIYYSQIVNDFQKGDIAEGYSVSREKKESFPLTVTSAQKNPTAFYLCASSLDRVEKLFFGSGTQLSVL.